Sequencing of this TCR beta chain was carried out in a study of cytomegalovirus exposure and HLA in healthy donors. The study, taken as a whole, reports: Later analysis identified 16,000 or so TCR beta sequences associated with HLA alleles, using a false discovery rate threshold of 0.05. The likely explanation for a cluster of highly shared sequence variants was sequencing artifact.

Concerning this clone itself: Its antigen is unidentified.

Trimming removed 8 bases at V and 5 bases at J, with 19 bases between. CDR3 length: 15 amino acids. CDR1 SNHLY and CDR2 FYNNEI come from the germline V gene. Primers included in the PCR were 60 Vbeta and 13 Jbeta primers. The table came from immunoSEQ multiplex PCR; TCRdb's copy has only in-frame clones and leaves some out. The sample contains 150,000 to 200,000 clones, about three quarters of which appear only once. The TCR originated in a woman aged 40 to 55 in good health and CMV-seronegative. The sequenced material came from PBMCs. This chain joins TRBV2 and TRBJ2-1; tentative D call: TRBD2 (7 bases). In nucleotides, the CDR3 is TGTGCCAGCGGCCGGGGGAGGGGGAGGAACAATGAGCAGTTCTTC. Its translation is CASGRGRGRNNEQFF.